This T cell receptor (beta chain) was sequenced in a study of OX40 agonist ivuxolimab in advanced cancers. Regarding the research as a whole: The costimulatory receptor OX40 (CD134) was targeted by ivuxolimab, a fully human IgG2 agonistic monoclonal antibody. Among the 50 to 55 dose-escalation patients, 19 had hepatocellular carcinoma, approximately 15 melanoma, 9 renal cell carcinoma and 9 head and neck cancer. Partial responses occurred in three dose-escalation patients, of whom one had hepatocellular carcinoma and two had cutaneous melanoma. Prior anti-PD-1, anti-PD-L1 or anti-CTLA-4 therapy was permitted, and about 40% of dose-escalation patients had received checkpoint inhibitors. The monotherapy dose-escalation portion (N of about 57 patients) of the phase I ivuxolimab trial is reported in the paper. Intravenous ivuxolimab was administered to patients every 2 weeks at six dose levels: 0.01, 0.1, 0.3, 1.5, 3 and 10 mg/kg. In the dose-escalation cohort, 75% to 85% of patients were male, and the mean age was approximately 60 years with a range of about 20 to 90. The point of sequencing TCRbeta in the periphery was to test whether ivuxolimab changed TCR sequence diversity and drove clonal T-cell expansion. General conclusions and limits of the study: Low levels of normalized T-cell clonal expansion were also shown by some nonresponding patients. In the 0.1-3.0 mg/kg groups, partial responders had among the lowest normalized peripheral clonal expansion, particularly in CD8+ T cells. Clonal expansion of both CD4+ and CD8+ blood T cells was observed from baseline to week 6 at doses 0.1 to 3.0 mg/kg. After ivuxolimab, more expanded clones were found on average in CD8+ T cells than in CD4+ T cells. The antigen specificity of the clonally expanded peripheral T cells was not determined.

Genomic DNA was isolated from the sorted cells so that the TCRbeta CDR3 region could be sequenced. The immunoSEQ Assay was used for sequencing of TCRbeta CDR3 regions. The table was pulled from immuneACCESS by TCRdb, which kept in-frame rearrangements only. Such tables lose some clones; where checked, under half of the loss comes from unresolved V genes, and the rest has no known cause. The sample data list 85,000 to 100,000 clones, and 75% to 95% of these were observed just once. Of the sample, about 0.31% is held by the ten largest clones. Only a few counts were recorded for this clone. No cognate antigen has been identified for it. The record has no base qualities; no much larger clone is one base away. Patients with autoimmune disease history or receiving systemic immunosuppression were excluded from the trial. Peripheral blood for TCR sequencing was drawn from every dose cohort at baseline, at cycle 4 day 1 and at cycle 7 day 1. Samples were obtained from an open-label, multicenter, first-in-human phase I dose-escalation trial of ivuxolimab. The trial enrolled adults with locally advanced or metastatic head and neck squamous cell, hepatocellular, melanoma or renal cell carcinoma. Before TCR sequencing, CD4+ T cells and CD8+ T cells from peripheral blood were sorted into separate populations.

Here the sequenced sample was CD4+ or CD8+ T cells sorted from blood, taken in a trial of the OX40 agonist ivuxolimab. The source is an adult with an advanced solid tumor such as melanoma, head and neck, liver or kidney cancer.

The CDR3 in this case is CASNKRVPSEQYF. The nucleotide sequence is given as TGTGCCAGCAACAAACGGGTCCCCTCTGAGCAGTACTTC. The receptor chain draws on TRBV28 and TRBJ2-7; the D gene cannot be resolved reliably. The germline V gene gives CDR1 as MDHEN and CDR2 as SYDVKM. The CDR3 sequence holds 13 residues, the cysteine and phenylalanine included. Kept here is only the CDR3 DNA, which spans 39 bases and is read in frame from base 1. V loses 7 bases, J loses 7 bases, and the germline ends lie 17 bases apart.